The 19 T cell receptor beta chains below come from one sample, sequenced in a study of OX40 agonist ivuxolimab in advanced cancers. Measured with immunoSEQ multiplex PCR; TCRdb has only the in-frame clones, and not every one. Among 35,000 to 45,000 clones listed, about 90% were seen once. The material sequenced was CD4+ or CD8+ T cells sorted from blood, taken in a trial of the OX40 agonist ivuxolimab. These receptor sequences come from an adult with an advanced solid tumor such as melanoma, head and neck, liver or kidney cancer.

The chain couples TRBV7-3 to TRBJ1-2, with D perhaps matching TRBD1 (5 bases). This CDR3 contains 14 residues. V lost 2 bases and J lost 6, with 13 bases in between. CDR1 and CDR2 (germline): SGHTA, FQGTGA. The CDR3 bases are TGTGCCAGCAGCTTAGGGTCGGGCAGGGATGGCTACACCTTC. Amino acids: CASSLGSGRDGYTF. The full variable domain, rest sourced from reference TRBV7-3 and TRBJ1-2, is GAGVSQTPSNKVTEKGKYVELRCDPISGHTALYWYRQSLGQGPEFLIYFQGTGAADDSGLPNDRFFAVRPEGSVSTLKIQRTERGDSAVYLCASSLGSGRDGYTFGSGTRLTVV.

The chain joins TRBV27 to TRBJ2-5, with D tentatively TRBD1 or TRBD2 (5 bases each). The DNA matches TRBJ2-7 better at its end, which makes the J call doubtful. CDR1 is MNHEY and CDR2 is SMNVEV in the germline V gene (reference sequence). The CDR3 loop spans 16 amino acids. The CDR3 DNA sequence: TGTGCCAGCAGTTTATCGTCACGGGGCGCCTACTACGAGCAGTACTTC. It translates to CASSLSSRGAYYEQYF.

This chain uses TRBV7-6 with TRBJ2-1; the D is unclear. This CDR3 is built from 15 residues. Germline V CDR1 and CDR2: SGHVS, FNYEAQ. V was cut by 5 bases and J by 0 bases, with 11 bases left in between. DNA of the CDR3: TGTGCCAGCAGCCAAGGGCCCAACTCCTACAATGAGCAGTTCTTC. This sequence encodes CASSQGPNSYNEQFF.

This chain connects TRBV12-5 to TRBJ2-1; D is unresolved. Germline V gene lookup returns CDR1 LGHNT and CDR2 FRNRAP. This CDR3 contains 13 residues. V was cut by 5 bases and J by 5 bases, with 10 bases left in between. CDR3 in amino acids: CASGPGLDNEQFF. The CDR3 DNA sequence: TGTGCTAGTGGTCCGGGCCTCGACAATGAGCAGTTCTTC.

The chain is built from TRBV4-1 and TRBJ2-2; perhaps TRBD2 as D (6 bases). The CDR3 is made up of 15 amino acids. V dropped 3 bases and J dropped 5 bases, with 13 bases sitting between them. Germline loops: CDR1 MGHRA, CDR2 YSYEKL. The CDR3 nucleotides read TGCGCCAGCAGCCAGGCGGGGAGGCCGACCGGGGAGCTGTTTTTT. This sequence encodes CASSQAGRPTGELFF.

This clone has just one count. This rearrangement joins TRBV7-9 to TRBJ2-5; TRBD1 aligns across 7 bases. The V and J ends lost 8 bases and 5 bases, in that order; junction bases with no gene match: 5. The CDR3 extends over 12 amino acids. Germline lookup yields CDR1 SEHNR and CDR2 FQNEAQ (reference sequence). CDR3 residues: CASDRAGETQYF. The CDR3 bases are TGTGCCAGCGACAGGGCGGGCGAGACCCAGTACTTC.

The chain has TRBV7-9 and TRBJ1-5, with 9 bases fitting TRBD1. The junction had 5 bases not matched to a gene; V was cut back by 3 bases and J by 5 bases. This CDR3 is built from 15 residues. Germline CDR1 SEHNR, CDR2 FQNEAQ (reference sequence). CDR3: CASSLGTGQHQPQHF. The CDR3 region has the DNA TGTGCCAGCAGCTTGGGGACAGGGCAGCATCAGCCCCAGCATTTT.

This clone came up once. This chain uses TRBV11-2 with TRBJ1-1; a possible D gene is TRBD1 (6 bases). The CDR3 runs to 14 residues. Trimming removed 6 bases at V and 1 base at J, with 12 bases between. Germline V CDR1 and CDR2: SGHAT, FQNNGV. The CDR3 nucleotides are TGTGCCAGCAGGGGGCAGGGGAGGAACACTGAAGCTTTCTTT. Translation gives CASRGQGRNTEAFF.

CDR3 coding DNA: TGCGCCAGCAGCCAAGACGGGACAGGGGGGTACAATGAGCAGTTCTTC. This translates into CASSQDGTGGYNEQFF. The chain couples TRBV4-1 to TRBJ2-1, with 11 bases fitting TRBD1. V lost 0 bases, J lost 4 bases, and 2 bases stayed unmatched. The CDR3 is 16 residues long. Per germline, CDR1 MGHRA and CDR2 YSYEKL.

This clone was recorded once. V gene TRBV29-1 combines with J gene TRBJ1-2; weak D call: TRBD1 (6 bases). Per germline, CDR1 SQVTM and CDR2 ANQGSEA. The length of the CDR3 is 11 residues. Trimming pared 5 bases from V and 3 bases from J, leaving 7 bases between. The CDR3 region has the DNA TGCAGCGTTCGGACAGACTATGGCTACACCTTC. This sequence encodes CSVRTDYGYTF.

The genes are TRBV9 and TRBJ1-5, with D possibly being TRBD1 (6 bases). Germline CDR1 SGDLS, CDR2 YYNGEE. This CDR3 is 15 amino acids long. The V end was cut by 4 bases, the J end by 7 bases, with 18 bases between. CDR3 residues: CASSTTGGANQPQHF. DNA for the CDR3: TGTGCCAGCAGCACCACCGGGGGGGCGAACCAGCCCCAGCATTTT.

V and J are TRBV5-1 and TRBJ2-1; TRBD2 matches 11 bases. Germline values: CDR1 SGHRS, CDR2 YFSETQ. Trimming took 0 bases from V and 2 from J; bases not matched to a gene: 10. The CDR3 is made up of 19 amino acids. Here the CDR3 DNA reads TGCGCCAGCAGCTTGGGACTAGCGGGACAAACCCCAGCCTACAATGAGCAGTTCTTC. Its translation: CASSLGLAGQTPAYNEQFF. The variable domain in full, completed from reference TRBV5-1 and TRBJ2-1, reads KAGVTQTPRYLIKTRGQQVTLSCSPISGHRSVSWYQQTPGQGLQFLFEYFSETQRNKGNFPGRFSGRQFSNSRSEMNVSTLELGDSALYLCASSLGLAGQTPAYNEQFFGPGTRLTVL.

The gene calls are TRBV2 and TRBJ2-5; TRBD2 aligns across 13 bases. Per germline, CDR1 SNHLY and CDR2 FYNNEI. The CDR3 has 15 residues. Losses at the gene ends were 9 bases for V and 7 bases for J; bases not matched to a gene: 11. For the CDR3, the DNA is TGTGCCAGTGGGACTAGCGGGACCCCCCGGGTGACCCAGTACTTC. Amino acid sequence: CASGTSGTPRVTQYF.

The chain has TRBV7-9 and TRBJ2-1; maybe TRBD1 (6 bases). The ends were cut back, 5 bases at V and 4 bases at J, with 12 bases in the middle. This CDR3 spans 14 amino acids. Per the germline V gene, CDR1 is SEHNR and CDR2 is FQNEAQ (reference sequence). The CDR3 DNA reads as TGTGCCAGCAGCCGAGTACAGGGTTACAATGAGCAGTTCTTC. The encoded protein is CASSRVQGYNEQFF.

The V call is TRBV5-4, the J call TRBJ1-2; 10 bases fit TRBD1. Germline CDR1 and CDR2: SGHNT and YYREEE (reference sequence). J gave up 2 bases and V 6 bases, and 13 bases lay outside the gene matches. The CDR3 extends over 17 amino acids. CDR3 nucleotides: TGTGCCAGCACCCAGGATCCGGACAGGGGGTCAAACTATGGCTACACCTTC. Protein sequence: CASTQDPDRGSNYGYTF.

The CDR3 DNA reads as TGTGCCAGCAGCCTCACCCTTTGGTTGAACACTGAAGCTTTCTTT. This encodes CASSLTLWLNTEAFF. The chain recombines TRBV5-5 with TRBJ1-1; no definite D call. The V gene's germline CDR1 is SGHKS and CDR2 YYEKEE (reference sequence). This CDR3 contains 15 residues. The V gene lost 4 bases and the J gene lost 0 bases, with 13 bases spanning the gap.

This clone is labeled as medium-sized. Here the CDR3 DNA reads TGTGCCACCGGCCAGACTAACACTGAAGCTTTCTTT. Its translation is CATGQTNTEAFF. The gene calls are TRBV7-9 and TRBJ1-1; D is undetermined. Per the germline V gene, CDR1 is SEHNR and CDR2 is FQNEAQ (reference sequence). The CDR3 is 12 amino acids. Trimming stripped 10 bases from V and 2 bases from J, with 11 bases between.

This clone was seen a single time. This chain uses TRBV30 with TRBJ2-7; 7 nucleotides agree with TRBD1. Germline V CDR1 and CDR2: GTSNPN, SVGIG (reference sequence). V dropped 5 bases and J dropped 3; count of bases not matched to a gene: 7. This CDR3 contains 13 residues. The CDR3, as DNA: TGTGCCTGGTCTCCTGACAGGGTCTACGAGCAGTACTTC. This sequence encodes CAWSPDRVYEQYF. The full variable domain, with the rest looked up from reference TRBV30 and TRBJ2-7, is SQTIHQWPATLVQPVGSPLSLECTVEGTSNPNLYWYRQAAGRGLQLLFYSVGIGQISSEVPQNLSASRPQDRQFILSSKKLLLSDSGFYLCAWSPDRVYEQYFGPGTRLTVT.

The chain is built from TRBV4-1 and TRBJ1-1; the D is unclear. Trimming left V 2 bases short and J 1 base short, with 11 bases between. The CDR3 totals 15 residues. Per the germline V gene, CDR1 is MGHRA and CDR2 is YSYEKL. The CDR3 coding sequence is TGCGCCAGCAGCCAATGGGCTTCTACGAACACTGAAGCTTTCTTT. It encodes CASSQWASTNTEAFF.